This T cell receptor beta chain was observed in a study of blood T cell repertoires in COVID-19. About the research overall: Samples taken during acute and convalescent COVID-19 were collected in the United States, Italy and Spain. In each case, the material was cDNA or gDNA derived from T cells, B-cell-depleted T cells, or PBMCs.

Germline V lookup: CDR1 MGHDK, CDR2 SYGVNS. CDR3 length: 18 amino acids. Deletions cut 6 bases from V and 0 bases from J, with 24 bases between. The table came from immunoSEQ multiplex PCR; TCRdb's copy has only in-frame clones and leaves some out. The data show 200,000 to 300,000 clones, more than 80% seen once. A few counts support this clone. The sequencing input was peripheral blood. V is TRBV25-1 and J is TRBJ2-7; a possible D gene is TRBD2 (5 bases). The receptor was isolated from a woman between 40 and 55 years old with acute or convalescent COVID-19. The CDR3 is CASRILIREVVVSYEQYV. CDR3 bases: TGTGCCAGCAGGATTCTCATCCGGGAAGTAGTCGTCTCCTACGAGCAGTACGTC.